What follows are 26 T cell receptor beta chains derived from one specimen sequenced in a study of blood T cell repertoires in COVID-19 (dated by TCRdb to 2018 to 2021). Libraries were built with the immunoSEQ multiplex PCR assay. The clones in this table, taken by TCRdb from immuneACCESS, are in-frame only. Not every clone is retained; where verified, under half of the shortfall comes from an unresolved V gene, and the cause of the rest is unknown. A total of about 320,000 clones appear in this sample, over 75% of them only once. Around 4.6% of the sample lies in the top ten. What was sequenced was PBMCs or T cells enriched from blood (not recorded which). The receptors come from a man under 40 who had recovered from COVID-19.

This clone was counted once. This chain uses TRBV19 with TRBJ1-4; D is uncertain. The CDR3 has 12 residues. Germline loops: CDR1 LNHDA, CDR2 SQIVND (reference sequence). V was cut by 5 bases and J by 14 bases, with 15 bases left in between. This chain's CDR3 is CASSPREGGLFF. CDR3 nucleotides: TGTGCCAGTAGTCCCCGAGAAGGAGGGCTGTTTTTT.

The chain carries TRBV30 and TRBJ2-7; a possible D gene is TRBD1 (6 bases). Between the trimmed V and J ends, which lost 3 bases and 0 bases, there was a span of 6 bases. The germline V gene has CDR1 GTSNPN and CDR2 SVGIG (reference sequence). The CDR3 covers 12 residues. CDR3 sequence (DNA): TGTGCCTGGAGACAGGGCTCCTACGAGCAGTACTTC. Translating it yields CAWRQGSYEQYF.

The chain is built from TRBV28 and TRBJ1-2; D perhaps matches TRBD1 (5 bases). This CDR3 contains 15 residues. Per the germline V gene, CDR1 is MDHEN and CDR2 is SYDVKM. V was pared by 5 bases and J by 4 bases, with 17 bases between. Here the CDR3 DNA reads TGTGCCAGCAGTGCGCCTTCAGCAGGGCTCTATGGCTACACCTTC. Encoded protein: CASSAPSAGLYGYTF.

The chain has TRBV3-1 (or the pseudogene TRBV3-2) and TRBJ1-5; D perhaps matches TRBD1 (6 bases). V was shortened by 0 bases and J by 2 bases, with 8 bases between the two germline ends. Per germline, CDR1 LGHDT and CDR2 YNNKEL (reference sequence). The CDR3 has 15 amino acids. As DNA, the CDR3 is TGTGCCAGCAGCCAAGACAGGGGTGGCAATCAGCCCCAGCATTTT. Translating gives CASSQDRGGNQPQHF.

The gene calls are TRBV5-8 and TRBJ2-1; 8 nucleotides align to TRBD1. Germline V lookup: CDR1 SGHTS, CDR2 YDEGEE. The CDR3 spans 13 residues. V was clipped by 4 bases and J by 6 bases; unmatched bases: 3. The CDR3 DNA sequence: TGTGCCAGCAGCCCCGGGACAGGCAATGAGCAGTTCTTC. Its protein is CASSPGTGNEQFF.

As DNA, the CDR3 is TGTGCCAGTAGTATGGGCCGGGGAACCCCCTACGAGCAGTACTTC. This encodes CASSMGRGTPYEQYF. This chain links TRBV19 with TRBJ2-7; D is perhaps TRBD2 (5 bases). The CDR3 is 15 amino acids. V was pared by 3 bases and J by 2 bases, with 14 bases between. Germline-derived CDR1 and CDR2 are LNHDA and SQIVND (reference sequence).

The J gene is TRBJ2-5, the V gene TRBV6-5, with a tentative D call TRBD2 (5 bases). CDR3 length: 14 amino acids. Germline CDR1 MNHEY, CDR2 SVGAGI. Trimming took off 5 bases at V and 0 bases at J, with 10 bases between the two ends. The CDR3 is CASSLRGDQETQYF. In nucleotides, the CDR3 is TGTGCCAGCAGTCTTCGGGGTGACCAAGAGACCCAGTACTTC.

The rearrangement joins TRBV7-3 to TRBJ1-1, with D perhaps TRBD1 (6 bases). V lost 2 bases to trimming and J lost 3 bases, with 10 bases between them. The CDR3 loop spans 14 amino acids. Germline CDR1 is SGHTA and CDR2 is FQGTGA. CDR3 DNA sequence: TGTGCCAGCAGCTTACTCGGGGGGCACACTGAAGCTTTCTTT. Translation: CASSLLGGHTEAFF.

The chain combines TRBV2 with TRBJ2-7; TRBD1 matches 7 bases. CDR3 length: 14 amino acids. Germline CDR1 and CDR2: SNHLY and FYNNEI. V trimming: 6 bases; J trimming: 3 bases; junction bases outside the gene matches: 8. The DNA for the CDR3 is TGTGCCAGCAGCGATACGGACAGGAACTACGAGCAGTACTTC. Protein product: CASSDTDRNYEQYF.

This clone was seen once. The rearrangement uses TRBV5-1 and TRBJ1-6; weak D call: TRBD1 (5 bases). Trimming took off 0 bases at V and 8 bases at J, with 6 bases between the two ends. Germline CDR1 is SGHRS and CDR2 is YFSETQ. The length of the CDR3 is 13 residues. The chain's CDR3 is CASSLGRDSPLHF. CDR3 in DNA: TGCGCCAGCAGCTTGGGCAGGGATTCACCCCTCCACTTT.

The V call is TRBV10-3, the J call TRBJ2-5, with 8 bases that match TRBD1. The CDR3 sequence is 12 residues long. The trim removed 11 bases at V and 2 bases at J, leaving 4 bases unmatched. Germline V lookup: CDR1 ENHRY, CDR2 SYGVKD. The CDR3 sequence: CAARTGQETQYF. DNA for the CDR3: TGTGCCGCCAGGACAGGGCAAGAGACCCAGTACTTC.

This clone was counted between two and nine times. The chain couples TRBV5-8 to TRBJ1-5; 10 bases are a match to TRBD1. The germline V gene encodes CDR1 SGHTS and CDR2 YDEGEE. This CDR3 has 13 residues. The V segment lost 6 bases and the J segment 7 bases; nucleotides outside the gene matches: 4. The DNA of the CDR3 is TGTGCCAGCACCTGGGACAGGGGCCAGCCCCAGCATTTT. Amino acids: CASTWDRGQPQHF.

The V call is TRBV5-6, the J call TRBJ1-1, with TRBD1 matching over 8 bases. With V trimmed by 4 bases and J by 1 base, 6 bases remained unmatched. Germline lookup yields CDR1 SGHDT and CDR2 YYEEEE. This CDR3 comprises 15 residues. In nucleotides, the CDR3 is TGTGCCAGCAGCCTGGGACAGGCCGCGAACACTGAAGCTTTCTTT. Encoded protein: CASSLGQAANTEAFF.

The chain joins TRBV7-9 to TRBJ1-2; tentatively, D is TRBD1 (5 bases). V lost 8 bases and J lost 6, with 10 bases in between. This CDR3 contains 11 residues. CDR1 and CDR2 (germline): SEHNR, FQNEAQ (reference sequence). DNA for the CDR3: TGTGCCAGCCTCGGGGGTGATGGCTACACCTTC. It translates to CASLGGDGYTF.

This clone was observed a handful of times. The gene calls are TRBV2 and TRBJ1-5; weak D call: TRBD1 (6 bases). V was shortened by 6 bases and J by 0 bases, with 15 bases between the two germline ends. Germline lookup yields CDR1 SNHLY and CDR2 FYNNEI. The CDR3 extends over 16 amino acids. The CDR3, as DNA: TGTGCCAGCAGAGTCCGGGACATTGGTAGCAATCAGCCCCAGCATTTT. As protein: CASRVRDIGSNQPQHF.

The chain couples TRBV28 to TRBJ1-6, with no clear D. V was pared by 6 bases and J by 13 bases, with 16 bases between. The CDR3 is 13 amino acids. The germline V gene encodes CDR1 MDHEN and CDR2 SYDVKM. The DNA for the CDR3 is TGTGCCAGCAGCCCGGCCCCCACGGGGCCCCTCCACTTT. Amino acids: CASSPAPTGPLHF.

CDR3 protein: CASSPTDLLRGANVLTF. In DNA form, the CDR3 reads TGCGCCAGCAGCCCGACAGACCTTCTCCGCGGGGCCAACGTCCTGACTTTC. The V gene is TRBV5-1, the J gene TRBJ2-6, with D possibly being TRBD1 (5 bases). This CDR3 contains 17 residues. The V end was cut by 4 bases, the J end by 4 bases, with 18 bases between. Per the germline V gene, CDR1 is SGHRS and CDR2 is YFSETQ.

The gene calls are TRBV12-3 or TRBV12-4 and TRBJ1-3, with D possibly matching TRBD1 (5 bases). The germline V and J ends were trimmed by 6 bases and 4 bases, with 10 bases remaining between them. This CDR3 spans 13 amino acids. The CDR3 DNA reads as TGTGCCAGCAGCATAGGGGCGGGAAACACCATATATTTT. Amino acid sequence: CASSIGAGNTIYF.

V is TRBV5-1 and J is TRBJ2-1; TRBD2 matches 13 bases. Germline V CDR1 and CDR2: SGHRS, YFSETQ. The CDR3 sequence is 15 residues long. After removal of 3 bases from V and 9 bases from J, the junction contained 6 bases not matched to a gene. CDR3 in DNA: TGCGCCAGCAGCTCAGGACTAGCGGGGGTTGGTGAGCAGTTCTTC. Translation gives CASSSGLAGVGEQFF.

V gene TRBV7-2 combines with J gene TRBJ1-1, with TRBD1 matching 12 bases. CDR1 and CDR2 (germline): SGHTA, FQGNSA. This CDR3 spans 16 amino acids. V shed 4 bases and J 1 base; nucleotides not matched to a gene: 4. The CDR3 loop is CASSSGQGARNTEAFF. The CDR3, as DNA: TGTGCCAGCAGCTCGGGACAGGGGGCAAGGAACACTGAAGCTTTCTTT.

This chain joins TRBV12-3 or TRBV12-4 and TRBJ1-1; possibly TRBD1 for D (5 bases). V shed 6 bases and J shed 10 bases, with 15 bases lying between them. This CDR3 region has 12 residues. CDR3 amino acids: CASSLKGSGAFF. In DNA form, the CDR3 reads TGTGCCAGCAGCCTCAAGGGGTCGGGAGCTTTCTTT.

As regards this clone: This sample also contains other DNA sequences that code for the same CDR3. J is TRBJ1-1 and V is TRBV10-3; a possible D gene is TRBD1 (6 bases). Trimming left V 0 bases short and J 2 bases short, with 7 bases between. The germline gives CDR1 ENHRY, CDR2 SYGVKD. The CDR3 consists of 14 residues. In nucleotides, the CDR3 is TGTGCCATCAGTGAGTCGACAGGTAACACTGAAGCTTTCTTT. Its translation: CAISESTGNTEAFF.

The chain couples TRBV12-3 or TRBV12-4 to TRBJ2-7; 8 nucleotides line up with TRBD1. The CDR3 totals 13 residues. V dropped 7 bases and J dropped 0; count of bases not matched to a gene: 2. The CDR3 nucleotides are TGTGCCAGCACCAGGGGGCCCTCCTACGAGCAGTACTTC. This encodes CASTRGPSYEQYF.

DNA of the CDR3: TGTGCCAGCAGTTTAATACAGGGAGGGGTTGGTGAGCAGTTCTTC. Protein product: CASSLIQGGVGEQFF. The gene calls are TRBV27 and TRBJ2-1; tentatively, D is TRBD2 (7 bases). V was cut by 2 bases and J by 9 bases, with 17 bases left in between. CDR3 length: 15 residues. Germline CDR1 is MNHEY and CDR2 is SMNVEV (reference sequence).

The chain links TRBV7-8 to TRBJ2-7; D possibly corresponds to TRBD2 (7 bases). This CDR3 contains 15 residues. V was clipped by 2 bases and J by 2 bases, with 13 bases between them. Germline CDR1 and CDR2: SGHVS and FQNEAQ. The CDR3: CASSLNGGPPYEQYF. The CDR3 coding sequence is TGTGCCAGCAGCTTAAACGGGGGGCCACCCTACGAGCAGTACTTC.

This chain uses TRBV5-1 with TRBJ1-2; possible D gene TRBD1, 5 bases. There are 13 residues in the CDR3. CDR1 SGHRS and CDR2 YFSETQ come from the germline V gene. V dropped 0 bases and J dropped 8 bases, with 11 bases sitting between them. CDR3: CASSLGAGEGYTF. CDR3 coding DNA: TGCGCCAGCAGCTTGGGAGCGGGGGAAGGCTACACCTTC.